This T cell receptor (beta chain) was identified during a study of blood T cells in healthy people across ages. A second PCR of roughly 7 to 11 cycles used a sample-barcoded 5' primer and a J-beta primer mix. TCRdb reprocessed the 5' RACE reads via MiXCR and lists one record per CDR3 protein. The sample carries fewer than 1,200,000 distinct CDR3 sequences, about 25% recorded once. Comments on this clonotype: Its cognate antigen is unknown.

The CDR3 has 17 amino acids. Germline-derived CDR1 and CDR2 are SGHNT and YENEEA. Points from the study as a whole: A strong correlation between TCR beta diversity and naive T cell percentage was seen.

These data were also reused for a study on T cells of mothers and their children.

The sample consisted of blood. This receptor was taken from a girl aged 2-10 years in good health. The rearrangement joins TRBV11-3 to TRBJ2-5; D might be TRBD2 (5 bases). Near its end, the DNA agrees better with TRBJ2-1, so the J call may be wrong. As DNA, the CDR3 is TGTGCCAGCAGCTTAGTGGCAGGTCCTTCACGGGGTAATGAGCAGTTCTTC. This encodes CASSLVAGPSRGNEQFF.